The entry that follows covers one TCR beta chain sequence. The CDR3 spans 13 residues. The germline V and J ends were trimmed by 1 base and 4 bases, with 9 bases remaining between them. The V gene's germline CDR1 is SQVTM and CDR2 ANQGSEA. The data belong to a study of CD8 T cells in Susac syndrome. Reverse transcription of roughly 0.5 to 1 ug RNA was carried out with random hexamers. An immunoSEQ multiplex PCR amplified TCR beta CDR3 over 54 Vbeta and 13 Jbeta. TCRdb used MiXCR to reprocess the immunoSEQ multiplex PCR reads, holding one entry per CDR3 protein. The sample consists of some 190,000 distinct CDR3 sequences, about 95% of them appearing once. TCR beta from blood CD8+ and CD4+ T cells was sequenced. The control group consisted of healthy donors matched for age and sex. CD8+ and CD4+ T cells were negatively isolated; TEMRA cells were FACS-enriched.

This sequence joins TRBV29-1 and TRBJ2-3; D is unclear. The sequencing input was CD4+ T cells from PBMCs. This receptor was identified in a human donor in good health. CDR3 nucleotides: TGCAGCGTTGAAGTAGGCGGTTCAGATACGCAGTATTTT. Translation gives CSVEVGGSDTQYF.